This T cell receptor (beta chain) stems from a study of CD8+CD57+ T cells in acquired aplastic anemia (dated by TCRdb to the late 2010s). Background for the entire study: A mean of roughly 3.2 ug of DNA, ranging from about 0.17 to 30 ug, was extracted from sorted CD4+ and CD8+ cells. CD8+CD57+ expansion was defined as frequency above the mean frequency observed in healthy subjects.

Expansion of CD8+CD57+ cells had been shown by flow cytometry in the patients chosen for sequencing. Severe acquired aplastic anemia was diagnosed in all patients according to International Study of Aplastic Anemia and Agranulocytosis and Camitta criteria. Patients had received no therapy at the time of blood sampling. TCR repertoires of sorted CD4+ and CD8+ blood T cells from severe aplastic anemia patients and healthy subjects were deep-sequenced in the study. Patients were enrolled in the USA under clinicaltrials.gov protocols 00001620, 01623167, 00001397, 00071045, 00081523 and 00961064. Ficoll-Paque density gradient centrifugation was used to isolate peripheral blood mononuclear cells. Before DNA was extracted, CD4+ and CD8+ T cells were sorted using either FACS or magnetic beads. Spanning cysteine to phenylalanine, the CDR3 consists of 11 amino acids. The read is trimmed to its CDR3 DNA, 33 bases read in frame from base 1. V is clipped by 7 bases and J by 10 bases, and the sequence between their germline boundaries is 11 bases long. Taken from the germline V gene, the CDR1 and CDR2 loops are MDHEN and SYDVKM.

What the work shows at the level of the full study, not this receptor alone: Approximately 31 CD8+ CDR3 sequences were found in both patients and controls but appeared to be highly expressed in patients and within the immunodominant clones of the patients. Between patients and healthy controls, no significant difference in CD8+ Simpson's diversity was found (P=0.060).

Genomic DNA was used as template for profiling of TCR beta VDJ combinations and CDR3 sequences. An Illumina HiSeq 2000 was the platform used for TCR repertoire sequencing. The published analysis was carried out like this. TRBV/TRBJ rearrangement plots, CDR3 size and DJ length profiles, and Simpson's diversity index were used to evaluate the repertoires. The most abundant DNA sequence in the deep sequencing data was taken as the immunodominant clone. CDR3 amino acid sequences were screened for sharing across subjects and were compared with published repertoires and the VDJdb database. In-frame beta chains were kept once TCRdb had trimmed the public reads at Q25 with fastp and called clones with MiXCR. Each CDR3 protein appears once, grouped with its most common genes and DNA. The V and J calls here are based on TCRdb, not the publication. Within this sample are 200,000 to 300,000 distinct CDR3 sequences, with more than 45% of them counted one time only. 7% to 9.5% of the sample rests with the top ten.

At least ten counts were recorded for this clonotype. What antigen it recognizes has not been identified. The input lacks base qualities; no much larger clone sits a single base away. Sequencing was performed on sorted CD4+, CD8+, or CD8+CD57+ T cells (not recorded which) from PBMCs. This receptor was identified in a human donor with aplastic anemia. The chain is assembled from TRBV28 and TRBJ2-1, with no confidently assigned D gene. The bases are TGTGCCAGCATTAAGGTACGGGAGCAGTTCTTC. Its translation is CASIKVREQFF.